This T cell receptor (beta chain) was identified during a study of T-cell reconstitution after alpha-beta-depleted transplantation in children. Preparing the TCRbeta library involved the use of unique molecular identifiers. In TCRdb, the PCR reads were re-called with MiXCR into one record per CDR3 protein. The repertoire holds about 370,000 distinct CDR3 sequences, with approximately 20% as singletons. The CDR3 is 11 amino acids. The germline V and J ends were trimmed by 8 bases and 4 bases, with 8 bases remaining between them. From germline, CDR1 is MGHDK and CDR2 SYGVNS. This sequence was found in a human donor who donated a stem cell graft to a child with acute myeloid leukemia. The chain carries TRBV25-1 and TRBJ2-5; D is undetermined. The sequenced sample was PBMCs from the stem cell graft donor, obtained from the stem cell graft. CDR3 bases: TGTGCCAGCGAACAAGGAGAGACCCAGTACTTC. It yields the protein CASEQGETQYF. Full variable domain (remainder filled in from reference TRBV25-1 and TRBJ2-5): EADIYQTPRYLVIGTGKKITLECSQTMGHDKMYWYQQDPGMELHLIHYSYGVNSTEKGDLSSESTVSRIRTEHFPLTLESARPSHTSQYLCASEQGETQYFGPGTRLLVL.